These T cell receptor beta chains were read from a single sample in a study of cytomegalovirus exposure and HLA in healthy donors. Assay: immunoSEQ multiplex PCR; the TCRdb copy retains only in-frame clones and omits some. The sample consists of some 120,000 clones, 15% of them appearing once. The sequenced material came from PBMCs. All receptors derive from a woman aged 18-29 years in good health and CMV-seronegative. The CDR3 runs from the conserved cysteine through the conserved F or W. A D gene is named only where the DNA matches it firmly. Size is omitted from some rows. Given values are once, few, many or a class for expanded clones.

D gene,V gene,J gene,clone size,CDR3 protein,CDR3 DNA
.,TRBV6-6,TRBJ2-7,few,CASSYSAVYEQYF,TGTGCCAGCAGTTACTCGGCGGTCTACGAGCAGTACTTC
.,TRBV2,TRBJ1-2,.,CASNWGRDIGYTF,TGTGCCAGCAATTGGGGCCGGGACATAGGCTACACCTTC
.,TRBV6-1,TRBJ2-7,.,CASSPSARADEQYF,TGTGCCAGCAGTCCTAGCGCCCGTGCGGACGAGCAGTACTTC
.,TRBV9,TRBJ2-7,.,CASSVASISYEQYF,TGTGCCAGCAGCGTCGCGAGCATTTCCTACGAGCAGTACTTC
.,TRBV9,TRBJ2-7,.,CASSSSSGLAYEQYF,TGTGCCAGCAGCTCCAGCTCCGGGTTAGCCTACGAGCAGTACTTC
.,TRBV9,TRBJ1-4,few,CASGPTNEKLFF,TGTGCCAGCGGGCCAACTAATGAAAAACTGTTTTTT
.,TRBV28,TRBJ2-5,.,CASSTAGSQYF,TGTGCCAGCAGTACCGCGGGGTCCCAGTACTTC
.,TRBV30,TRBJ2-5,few,CAWSGGGVQYF,TGTGCCTGGAGTGGTGGCGGCGTGCAGTACTTC
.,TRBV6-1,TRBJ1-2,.,CASSEAGRVRGYTF,TGTGCCAGCAGTGAAGCGGGCAGGGTGAGGGGCTACACCTTC
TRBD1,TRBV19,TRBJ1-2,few,CASSILRQGAMGYTF,TGTGCCAGTAGTATTTTACGACAGGGGGCGATGGGCTACACCTTC
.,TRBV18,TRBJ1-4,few,CASSPSTATNEKLFF,TGTGCCAGCTCACCCTCGACTGCAACTAATGAAAAACTGTTTTTT
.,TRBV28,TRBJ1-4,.,CASRGRREKLFF,TGTGCCAGCAGGGGGAGGAGGGAAAAACTGTTTTTT
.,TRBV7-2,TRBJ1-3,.,CASSSTRLGGNTIYF,TGTGCCAGCAGCTCGACCCGACTAGGGGGAAACACCATATATTTT
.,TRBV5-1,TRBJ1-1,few,CASSPRNMNTEAFF,TGCGCCAGCAGCCCCCGAAACATGAACACTGAAGCTTTCTTT
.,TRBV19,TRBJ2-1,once,CASGLQVNNEQFF,TGTGCCAGTGGATTACAGGTTAACAATGAGCAGTTCTTC
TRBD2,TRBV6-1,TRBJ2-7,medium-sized,CASRELAGGPYEQYF,TGTGCCAGCAGGGAACTAGCGGGAGGACCCTACGAGCAGTACTTC
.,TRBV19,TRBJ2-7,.,CASSIGGATYEQYF,TGTGCCAGTAGTATAGGGGGAGCAACCTACGAGCAGTACTTC
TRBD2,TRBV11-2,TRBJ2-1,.,CASSLDPSGRRQFF,TGTGCCAGCAGCTTAGATCCCAGCGGGAGGAGGCAGTTCTTC
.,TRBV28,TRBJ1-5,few,CASSQGGERAQPQHF,TGTGCCAGCAGCCAAGGGGGTGAAAGGGCCCAGCCCCAGCATTTT
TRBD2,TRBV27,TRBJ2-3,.,CASAGGLAFTDTQYF,TGTGCCAGCGCCGGAGGACTAGCGTTCACAGATACGCAGTATTTT
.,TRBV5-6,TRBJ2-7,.,CASSLVSSYEQYF,TGTGCCAGCAGCTTGGTATCCAGCTACGAGCAGTACTTC
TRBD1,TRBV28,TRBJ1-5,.,CASRHDREVQPQHF,TGTGCCAGCAGACACGACAGGGAAGTTCAGCCCCAGCATTTT
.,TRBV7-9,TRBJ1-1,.,CASSVKGGTEAFF,TGTGCCAGCAGCGTAAAGGGGGGGACTGAAGCTTTCTTT
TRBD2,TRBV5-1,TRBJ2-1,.,CASGTSGNNEQFF,TGCGCCAGCGGGACTAGCGGGAACAATGAGCAGTTCTTC
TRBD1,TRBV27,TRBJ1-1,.,CASSLSSRGVTEAFF,TGTGCCAGCAGTTTATCAAGCAGGGGGGTAACTGAAGCTTTCTTT
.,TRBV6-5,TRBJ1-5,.,CASSYDRNQPQHF,TGTGCCAGCAGTTACGACAGGAATCAGCCCCAGCATTTT
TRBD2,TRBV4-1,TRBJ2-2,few,CASSQPGLAGVSDTGELFF,TGCGCCAGCAGCCAACCCGGACTAGCGGGAGTAAGCGACACCGGGGAGCTGTTTTTT
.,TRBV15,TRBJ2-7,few,CATSRDPGYLSYEQYF,TGTGCCACCAGCAGAGACCCAGGGTACCTTTCCTACGAGCAGTACTTC
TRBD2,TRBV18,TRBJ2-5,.,CASSPGLAGTETQYF,TGTGCCAGCTCACCAGGACTAGCGGGAACGGAGACCCAGTACTTC
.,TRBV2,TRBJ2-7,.,CASSEWAINYEQYF,TGTGCCAGCAGTGAATGGGCCATAAACTACGAGCAGTACTTC
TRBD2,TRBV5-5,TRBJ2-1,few,CASRASGRGNEQFF,TGTGCCAGCAGGGCTAGCGGGAGGGGTAATGAGCAGTTCTTC
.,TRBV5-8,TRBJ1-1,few,CASSRSINREAFF,TGTGCCAGCAGCCGTAGTATCAATCGTGAAGCTTTCTTT
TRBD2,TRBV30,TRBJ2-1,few,CAWNNGLAYNEQFF,TGTGCCTGGAATAATGGACTAGCTTACAATGAGCAGTTCTTC
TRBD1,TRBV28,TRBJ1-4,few,CASSSPGQGEKLFF,TGTGCCAGCAGTTCCCCCGGACAGGGGGAAAAACTGTTTTTT
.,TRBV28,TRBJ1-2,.,CASSLTDGFEGNYGYTF,TGTGCCAGCAGTCTTACGGACGGCTTCGAGGGTAACTATGGCTACACCTTC
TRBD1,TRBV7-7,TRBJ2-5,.,CASSPDRALTLSKTQYF,TGTGCCAGCAGCCCAGACAGGGCGTTAACATTAAGTAAAACCCAGTACTTC
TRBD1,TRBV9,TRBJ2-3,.,CASSFATGGWDTQYF,TGTGCCAGCAGCTTTGCGACAGGGGGTTGGGATACGCAGTATTTT
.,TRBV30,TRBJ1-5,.,CAWNVGGDQPQHF,TGTGCCTGGAATGTCGGAGGGGATCAGCCCCAGCATTTT
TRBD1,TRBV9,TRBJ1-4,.,CASSEGTAMGEKLFF,TGTGCCAGCAGCGAAGGGACAGCCATGGGAGAAAAACTGTTTTTT
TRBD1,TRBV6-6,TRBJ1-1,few,CASSFKQGAEAFF,TGTGCCAGCAGTTTTAAACAGGGGGCTGAAGCTTTCTTT
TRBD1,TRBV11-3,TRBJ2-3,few,CASSSRQGGSTDTQYF,TGTGCCAGCAGCTCCCGACAGGGTGGGAGCACAGATACGCAGTATTTT
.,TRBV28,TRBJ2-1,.,CASTGLNEQFF,TGTGCCAGCACGGGTTTAAATGAGCAGTTCTTC
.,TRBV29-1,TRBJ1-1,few,CSVATGNTEAFF,TGCAGCGTCGCGACAGGGAACACTGAAGCTTTCTTT
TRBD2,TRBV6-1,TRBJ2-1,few,CAASGTSLYNEQFF,TGTGCCGCCTCCGGGACTAGTCTCTACAATGAGCAGTTCTTC
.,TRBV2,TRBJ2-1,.,CASRRLRGNEQFF,TGTGCCAGCAGACGACTTCGGGGGAATGAGCAGTTCTTC